A few counts support the clone carrying this T cell receptor beta chain. Absence of ophthalmopathy progression within 18 months defined stable Graves' hyperthyroidism. With a duration under 2 months, the hyperthyroidism was newly diagnosed in patients aged 18 to 65. PBMCs were obtained from roughly 10 ml fresh peripheral blood. TCR beta CDR3 sequences were amplified from RNA transcripts. Researchers ran a first-round RT-PCR on the TCR CDR3 using the HTBI primer set. TCRdb analysed the multiplex PCR reads with MiXCR anew, one entry per CDR3 protein. The sample yields 300,000 or so distinct CDR3 sequences, roughly 17% seen once. The data were taken from a study of T cells in Graves' hyperthyroidism and ophthalmopathy. Trimming took 4 bases from V and 3 from J; bases not matched to a gene: 17. Germline V gene data show CDR1 as MGHRA and CDR2 as YSYEKL. The CDR3 runs to 18 residues.

This receptor was obtained from a man aged 25 to 45 with Graves' hyperthyroidism. What was sequenced was blood. V and J are TRBV4-1 and TRBJ2-7, with 8 bases aligning to TRBD1. CDR3 loop: CASSLMIGLSGGIYEQYF. The CDR3 DNA follows: TGCGCCAGCAGCCTAATGATAGGGCTGTCAGGGGGCATCTACGAGCAGTACTTC.